A selection of T cell receptor beta chains follows, all from one sample in a study of response to subunit inactivated influenza vaccine. MiXCR, applied by TCRdb to the RT-PCR reads, yields one record per CDR3 protein. The table has fewer than 700,000 distinct CDR3 sequences, approximately 13% seen once. Sample: PBMCs from blood, taken 40 to 50 days after vaccination. The receptors stem from a man in his fifties or sixties who received an inactivated influenza vaccine. The CDR3 runs from the conserved cysteine through the conserved F or W. The D gene is left open where the match is weak. Clone size appears in some rows only: once, few, many, or a class for an expanded clone.

v_gene,d_gene,j_gene,abundance,CDR3nt,CDR3aa
TRBV7-3,-,TRBJ2-1,-,TGTGCCAGCAGCTCGGACACACGCCAGGAGCAGTTCTTC,CASSSDTRQEQFF
TRBV4-2,TRBD2,TRBJ2-1,few,TGTGCCAGCAGCCAAGATGGCGGGAGGGCCTTCAATGAGCAGTTCTTC,CASSQDGGRAFNEQFF
TRBV7-9,-,TRBJ1-2,few,TGTGCCAGCAGCCTCCGGGTCCGTGGAAACTATGGCTACACCTTC,CASSLRVRGNYGYTF
TRBV4-1,-,TRBJ2-1,few,TGCGCCAGCAGCCAGGTAGGGGCGGACTACAATGAGCAGTTCTTC,CASSQVGADYNEQFF
TRBV7-9,TRBD1,TRBJ2-3,few,TGTGCCAGCAGCTCGGACAGGGCCATTGGCACAGATACGCAGTATTTT,CASSSDRAIGTDTQYF
TRBV27,-,TRBJ2-2,few,TGTGCCAGCAGTTTATCGGCGGGACAGCCTAACACCGGGGAGCTGTTTTTT,CASSLSAGQPNTGELFF
TRBV7-8,TRBD2,TRBJ2-1,-,TGTGCCAGCAGCTTGCTAGCGGGACGCTACAATGAGCAGTTCTTC,CASSLLAGRYNEQFF
TRBV20-1,-,TRBJ2-2,-,TGCAGTGCTACCTTGGGTATGGCAGAAACGAACACCGGGGAGCTGTTTTTT,CSATLGMAETNTGELFF
TRBV10-3,-,TRBJ1-1,-,TGTGCCATCAGTGAGGACCACCAGGGACCGATGAACACTGAAGCTTTCTTT,CAISEDHQGPMNTEAFF
TRBV10-3,TRBD2,TRBJ2-5,-,TGTGCCATCAGTGAGTCGACTAGCGAGGAGACCCAGTACTTC,CAISESTSEETQYF
TRBV10-1,TRBD1,TRBJ2-7,-,TGCGCCAGCAGTGAGTGGCAGGGGGACGAGCAGTACTTC,CASSEWQGDEQYF
TRBV5-5,TRBD2,TRBJ2-5,-,TGTGCCAGCAGCTTGGCCCTAGCGGGCCAAGAGACCCAGTACTTC,CASSLALAGQETQYF
TRBV12-3/TRBV12-4,-,TRBJ1-1,many,TGTGCCAGCAGTTTAGTTCAGGGCTTGTCTGAAGCTTTCTTT,CASSLVQGLSEAFF
TRBV27,-,TRBJ2-3,-,TGTGCCAGCAGTTTAGCCCCAGTGTTCGAGGCAGATACGCAGTATTTT,CASSLAPVFEADTQYF